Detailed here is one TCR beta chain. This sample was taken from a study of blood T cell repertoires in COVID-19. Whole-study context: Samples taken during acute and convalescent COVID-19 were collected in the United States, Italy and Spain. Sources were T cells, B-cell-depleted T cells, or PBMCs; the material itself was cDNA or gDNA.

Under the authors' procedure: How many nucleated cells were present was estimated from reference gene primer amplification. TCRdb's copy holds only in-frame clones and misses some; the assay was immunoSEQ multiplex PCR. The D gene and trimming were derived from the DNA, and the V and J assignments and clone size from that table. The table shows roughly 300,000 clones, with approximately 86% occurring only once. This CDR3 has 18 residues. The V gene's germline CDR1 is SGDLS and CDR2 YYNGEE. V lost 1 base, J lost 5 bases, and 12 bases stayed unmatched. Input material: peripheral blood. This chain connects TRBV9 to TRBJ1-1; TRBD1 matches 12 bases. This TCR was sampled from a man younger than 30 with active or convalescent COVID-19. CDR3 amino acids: CASSVLPGTGGARTEAFF. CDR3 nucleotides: TGTGCCAGCAGCGTACTGCCCGGGACAGGGGGCGCTCGGACTGAAGCTTTCTTT.